This TCR beta chain was observed in a study of CD8 T cells in ankylosing spondylitis. Findings and caveats of the study: According to the report, clones linked to the disease were significantly enriched in matched synovial fluid samples taken from ankylosing spondylitis patients. Clones that were linked to disease were CD8+ and were relatively rare in peripheral blood.

The germline V gene encodes CDR1 MNHEY and CDR2 SVGEGT. Trimming pared 2 bases from V and 0 bases from J, leaving 5 bases between. CDR3 length: 15 residues. TCR beta libraries were made by quantitative 5'-RACE with molecular barcodes. TCRdb fed the 5' RACE reads into MiXCR, producing one record per CDR3 protein. Of roughly 180,000 distinct CDR3 sequences listed, roughly 12% are singletons. This clonotype occurred many times. Its cognate antigen is unknown. V gene TRBV6-2 or TRBV6-3 combines with J gene TRBJ1-6; D gene ambiguous. Sequencing was done on a sample of blood, either unsorted or a sorted T cell fraction (not recorded which). The receptor was isolated from a male donor with ankylosing spondylitis or in good health (not recorded which). The CDR3 coding sequence is TGTGCCAGCAGTTACGCGAGCTCCTATAATTCACCCCTCCACTTT. Its protein is CASSYASSYNSPLHF.